Each of the 11 T cell receptor beta chains below was sequenced from the same sample in a study of cytomegalovirus exposure and HLA in healthy donors. The PCR was carried out with 60 Vbeta primers and 13 Jbeta primers. The protocol was immunoSEQ multiplex PCR, while the TCRdb copy is restricted to in-frame clones and leaves out a portion. The data contain some 190,000 clones, 85% of them singletons. The sample consisted of PBMCs. The receptor source for this set is a boy aged 2 to 10 in good health and CMV-seronegative.

The chain is built from TRBV28 and TRBJ1-5, with TRBD1 matching over 8 bases. With V trimmed by 6 bases and J by 6 bases, 7 bases remained unmatched. CDR1 and CDR2 from the germline V gene are MDHEN and SYDVKM. The CDR3 extends over 14 amino acids. CDR3 sequence: CASSPTGAAQPQHF. The CDR3 nucleotides are TGTGCCAGCAGCCCGACAGGGGCGGCTCAGCCCCAGCATTTT.

The rearrangement joins TRBV27 to TRBJ2-1; 7 nucleotides align to TRBD2. Germline CDR1 is MNHEY and CDR2 is SMNVEV (reference sequence). The trim removed 6 bases at V and 6 bases at J, leaving 5 bases unmatched. The CDR3 has 13 residues. The CDR3 DNA reads TGTGCCAGCAGCTTTGGGGGGGGCAATGAGCAGTTCTTC. Translated: CASSFGGGNEQFF.

The chain recombines TRBV5-1 with TRBJ2-1, with 8 bases identical to TRBD2. This CDR3 comprises 16 residues. Per germline, CDR1 SGHRS and CDR2 YFSETQ. V was pared by 0 bases and J by 4 bases, with 6 bases of the junction left unmatched. The CDR3 sequence is CASSLDDGRDYNEQFF. The CDR3 DNA sequence: TGCGCCAGCAGCTTGGACGACGGGAGGGATTACAATGAGCAGTTCTTC.

The V gene is TRBV28, the J gene TRBJ2-5; D ambiguous. The CDR3 length is 12 residues. Deletions cut 6 bases from V and 5 bases from J, with 10 bases between. The germline V gene has CDR1 MDHEN and CDR2 SYDVKM. The CDR3 nucleotides read TGTGCCAGCAGCCCTATTTTGGAGACCCAGTACTTC. As protein: CASSPILETQYF. Supplemented by reference TRBV28 and TRBJ2-5, the full variable domain reads DVKVTQSSRYLVKRTGEKVFLECVQDMDHENMFWYRQDPGLGLRLIYFSYDVKMKEKGDIPEGYSVSREKKERFSLILESASTNQTSMYLCASSPILETQYFGPGTRLLVL.

As regards this clone: A read error may produce the germline difference seen at one junction end. J is TRBJ2-2 and V is TRBV7-9; a possible D gene is TRBD1 (5 bases). The CDR3 has 14 amino acids. Germline V gene data show CDR1 as SEHNR and CDR2 as FQNEAQ (reference sequence). This CDR3 reads CSSSKQGGTGELFF. The DNA for the CDR3 is TGTTCCAGCAGCAAGCAGGGTGGCACCGGGGAGCTGTTTTTT.

Only one count was recorded for this clone. The CDR3 DNA follows: TGTGCCAGCAGCGAAGGACTGTATAGCAATCAGCCCCAGCATTTT. Translating it yields CASSEGLYSNQPQHF. The gene calls are TRBV5-6 and TRBJ1-5; D is uncertain. Germline CDR1 SGHDT, CDR2 YYEEEE. The CDR3 extends over 15 amino acids. Trimming took off 4 bases at V and 0 bases at J, with 11 bases between the two ends.

This clone was detected once. The rearrangement joins TRBV19 to TRBJ1-4; the match to TRBD1 covers 7 bases. Germline trimming cut 7 bases from V and 6 bases from J; bases unmatched to any gene: 5. The CDR3 consists of 13 residues. Germline V gene sequence: CDR1 LNHDA, CDR2 SQIVND (reference sequence). CDR3 region: CASISTGYEKLFF. As DNA, the CDR3 is TGTGCCAGTATCTCGACAGGGTATGAAAAACTGTTTTTT.

V is TRBV5-1 and J is TRBJ2-1; 9 bases line up with TRBD2. CDR3 length: 17 residues. Trimming cost V 4 bases and J 2 bases; bases outside gene matches: 10. Germline V gene data show CDR1 as SGHRS and CDR2 as YFSETQ. The CDR3 DNA reads as TGCGCCAGCAGCCTTATGCCGGGACTAGCAGCCTACAATGAGCAGTTCTTC. Protein: CASSLMPGLAAYNEQFF.

The chain combines TRBV28 with TRBJ2-5; 10 bases agree with TRBD1. Germline CDR1 reads MDHEN; CDR2 reads SYDVKM. The CDR3 spans 16 residues. V trimming: 4 bases; J trimming: 9 bases; junction bases outside the gene matches: 14. The CDR3 DNA reads as TGTGCCAGCAGTTCGGCCGGGACAGGGGTCCCCTGGGCCCAGTACTTC. Translated, it gives CASSSAGTGVPWAQYF.

The chain has TRBV6-1 and TRBJ2-2; the D gene is possibly TRBD1 (5 bases). The CDR3 spans 15 residues. Deletions cut 6 bases from V and 0 bases from J, with 11 bases between. In germline, CDR1 is MNHNS, CDR2 SASEGT. CDR3 residues: CASSALTANTGELFF. DNA for the CDR3: TGTGCCAGCAGCGCTTTGACAGCGAACACCGGGGAGCTGTTTTTT.

This clone occurred once. The gene calls are TRBV7-6 and TRBJ1-2; perhaps TRBD1 as D (6 bases). CDR1 and CDR2 (germline): SGHVS, FNYEAQ. V lost 3 bases and J 3 bases, leaving 17 bases between the germline ends. The CDR3 has 16 amino acids. The CDR3 region is CASSLSPGAFHYGYTF. The CDR3 DNA sequence: TGTGCCAGCAGCTTGTCCCCAGGGGCTTTCCACTATGGCTACACCTTC.